This T cell receptor beta chain was identified in a study of PD-L1 blockade in urothelial cancer. The overall study: Atezolizumab was started by patients in the mid-2010s at 1,200 mg intravenously every 3 weeks. Patients' histories included 0 to 3 prior chemotherapy regimens. The researchers analyzed blood 3 weeks (second dose) and 6 weeks after treatment start.

Sequencing used immunoSEQ multiplex PCR; TCRdb keeps in-frame clones, though not all of them. The data contain some 100,000 clones, more than 80% of them singletons. Germline V gene lookup returns CDR1 SGHRS and CDR2 YFSETQ. The CDR3 spans 14 residues. V lost 6 bases and J 0 bases, leaving 9 bases between the germline ends. Time point defined: pretreatment peripheral blood. This sequence originates from a woman of 80 years or more with urothelial cancer. V gene TRBV5-1 combines with J gene TRBJ2-2, with unresolved D. This material consisted of PBMCs, taken around atezolizumab (anti-PD-L1) treatment. The CDR3: CASTRITNTGELFF. CDR3 coding DNA: TGCGCCAGCACGCGGATTACGAACACCGGGGAGCTGTTTTTT.